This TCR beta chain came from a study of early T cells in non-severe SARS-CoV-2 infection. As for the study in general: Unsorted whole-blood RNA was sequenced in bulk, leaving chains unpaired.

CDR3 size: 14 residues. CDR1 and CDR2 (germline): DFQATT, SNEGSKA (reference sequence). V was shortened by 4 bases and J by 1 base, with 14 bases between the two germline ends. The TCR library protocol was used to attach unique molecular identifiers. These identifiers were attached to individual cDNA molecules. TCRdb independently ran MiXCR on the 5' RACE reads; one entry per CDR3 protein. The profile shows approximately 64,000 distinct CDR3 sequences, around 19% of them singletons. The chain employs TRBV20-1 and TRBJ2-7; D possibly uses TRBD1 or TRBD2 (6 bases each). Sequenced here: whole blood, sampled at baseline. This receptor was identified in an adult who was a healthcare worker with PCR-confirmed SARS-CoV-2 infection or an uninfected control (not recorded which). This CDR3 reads CSATSGGGSYEQYF. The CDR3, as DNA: TGCAGTGCTACCAGCGGAGGGGGTTCCTACGAGCAGTACTTC.